The 23 T cell receptor beta chains listed next were all sequenced from one sample in a study of T cells after yellow fever vaccination. TCRdb re-derived calls from the 5' RACE reads in MiXCR, one entry per CDR3 protein. The sample lists a few hundred thousand distinct CDR3 sequences; 3.5% to 4.5% were seen once. Sequenced here: PBMCs, sampled 5 days after the yellow fever booster vaccination. All receptors come from a man aged 18 to 30 who received the YFV17D yellow fever vaccine.

CDR3 protein: CATSDPQRGGRVTGELFF. DNA for the CDR3: TGTGCCACCAGTGATCCCCAGCGGGGGGGCCGGGTCACCGGGGAGCTGTTTTTT. The chain is built from TRBV24-1 and TRBJ2-2, with 10 bases identical to TRBD2. The V gene's germline CDR1 is KGHDR and CDR2 SFDVKD. The CDR3 is 18 residues long. V was pared by 3 bases and J by 4 bases, with 10 bases of the junction left unmatched.

There are a few counts of this clonotype. The V gene is TRBV15, the J gene TRBJ2-1; 7 bases match TRBD2. J lost 4 bases, V lost 3 bases, and 9 bases had no gene match. Germline loops: CDR1 LNHNV, CDR2 YYDKDF (reference sequence). This CDR3 is built from 16 residues. CDR3 in amino acids: CATSSHKGRVYNEQFF. The CDR3 nucleotides are TGTGCCACCAGCAGCCACAAAGGGAGGGTGTACAATGAGCAGTTCTTC. The entire variable domain, with the rest obtained from reference TRBV15 and TRBJ2-1, is as follows: DAMVIQNPRYQVTQFGKPVTLSCSQTLNHNVMYWYQQKSSQAPKLLFHYYDKDFNNEADTPDNFQSRRPNTSFCFLDIRSPGLGDTAMYLCATSSHKGRVYNEQFFGPGTRLTVL.

This clonotype showed up just a few times. The rearrangement uses TRBV12-3 or TRBV12-4 and TRBJ1-2, with 7 bases lining up with TRBD1. The CDR3 covers 14 residues. The ends lost 6 bases at V and 5 bases at J; junction bases unmatched: 9. The CDR3 coding sequence is TGTGCCAGCAGGTTGGACAGGCCAAAGTATGGCTACACCTTC. This gives the protein CASRLDRPKYGYTF.

This clonotype has only a few counts. The gene calls are TRBV23-1 and TRBJ2-5; 10 positions agree with TRBD2. TRBV23-1 is an open reading frame whose function is uncertain. The CDR3 runs 19 residues. V lost 0 bases, J lost 3 bases, and 13 bases stayed unmatched. The CDR3 reads CASSQSEGISTSGEETQYF. Here the CDR3 DNA reads TGCGCCAGCAGTCAATCGGAGGGCATATCTACTAGCGGGGAAGAGACCCAGTACTTC.

This clonotype was detected a few times. This rearrangement joins TRBV9 to TRBJ2-5; 9 nucleotides align to TRBD2. The CDR3 is 16 residues long. V lost 4 bases, J lost 2 bases, and 9 bases stayed unmatched. Germline-derived CDR1 and CDR2 are SGDLS and YYNGEE. CDR3 region: CASSPTLAGPQETQYF. CDR3 nucleotide sequence: TGTGCCAGCAGCCCCACTCTAGCGGGGCCTCAAGAGACCCAGTACTTC. Full variable domain (rest looked up from reference TRBV9 and TRBJ2-5): DSGVTQTPKHLITATGQRVTLRCSPRSGDLSVYWYQQSLDQGLQFLIQYYNGEERAKGNILERFSAQQFPDLHSELNLSSLELGDSALYFCASSPTLAGPQETQYFGPGTRLLVL.

This chain uses TRBV5-1 with TRBJ2-7; 9 bases match TRBD1. CDR1 is SGHRS, CDR2 YFSETQ, per germline. The CDR3 covers 15 residues. The ends lost 0 bases at V and 9 bases at J; junction bases unmatched: 10. Here the CDR3 reads CASSLEGQGPTGQYF. CDR3 sequence (DNA): TGCGCCAGCAGCTTGGAGGGACAGGGCCCTACGGGGCAGTACTTC.

The chain joins TRBV12-3 or TRBV12-4 to TRBJ2-2, with TRBD2 matching over 8 bases. This CDR3 has 15 amino acids. The V segment lost 6 bases and the J segment 4 bases; nucleotides outside the gene matches: 7. CDR3 nucleotides: TGTGCCAGCAGCTCGGGGGGGGCGAGCACCGGGGAGCTGTTTTTT. Protein: CASSSGGASTGELFF.

The table lists this clonotype with many counts. V gene TRBV7-2 combines with J gene TRBJ2-7, with 9 bases identical to TRBD2. The germline CDR1 and CDR2 sequences are SGHTA and FQGNSA. This CDR3 spans 15 amino acids. Germline trimming cut 0 bases from V and 6 bases from J; bases unmatched to any gene: 6. DNA for the CDR3: TGTGCCAGCAGCTTAGCGCGGGGGGGTTTGGCCGAGCAGTACTTC. It specifies CASSLARGGLAEQYF.

The sample holds many counts of this clonotype. The chain links TRBV6-1 to TRBJ1-6, with a weak D call TRBD1 (5 bases). The V and J ends lost 3 bases and 7 bases respectively, with 16 bases between them. This CDR3 is built from 16 residues. The germline CDR1 and CDR2 sequences are MNHNS and SASEGT. CDR3 region: CASSDMAGTGNSPLHF. In DNA form, the CDR3 reads TGTGCCAGCAGTGATATGGCCGGGACGGGCAATTCACCCCTCCACTTT.

Concerning this clonotype itself: With a much larger clone just one base away, this may be a read error. This CDR3 is CDSSLVGPWRRNIQYF. In nucleotides, the CDR3 is TGTGACAGCAGCTTGGTTGGGCCGTGGAGGAGAAACATTCAGTACTTC. This sequence joins TRBV5-6 and TRBJ2-4; D possibly corresponds to TRBD2 (5 bases). Germline-derived CDR1 and CDR2 are SGHDT and YYEEEE. The CDR3 has 16 residues.

The chain has TRBV7-2 and TRBJ2-7; 9 bases line up with TRBD2. The V gene end was trimmed by 7 bases and the J gene end by 0 bases; junction bases not matched to a gene: 4. This CDR3 comprises 14 residues. CDR1 is SGHTA and CDR2 is FQGNSA in the germline V gene. The CDR3: CASKRGDSSYEQYF. The CDR3 coding sequence is TGTGCCAGCAAGCGGGGGGACAGCTCCTACGAGCAGTACTTC.

This clonotype was picked up a small number of times. The gene calls are TRBV6-5 and TRBJ1-2, with D possibly being TRBD1 (6 bases). V lost 1 base to trimming and J lost 0 bases, with 27 bases between them. The length of the CDR3 is 21 residues. CDR1 is MNHEY, CDR2 SVGAGI, per germline. The CDR3 sequence is CASSYFSPGRTTGRANYGYTF. Written as DNA, the CDR3 is TGTGCCAGCAGTTACTTTTCTCCCGGGCGGACAACAGGGAGAGCTAACTATGGCTACACCTTC.

This clonotype was counted between two and nine times. This chain joins TRBV5-4 and TRBJ2-1, with D tentatively TRBD1 (5 bases). The germline CDR1 and CDR2 sequences are SGHNT and YYREEE (reference sequence). V was clipped by 2 bases and J by 5 bases, with 11 bases between them. CDR3 length: 14 residues. DNA for the CDR3: TGTGCCAGCAGCTTCTCGACAGACCACAATGAGCAGTTCTTC. Translation gives CASSFSTDHNEQFF.

This clonotype was counted many times. The chain has TRBV18 and TRBJ1-1; D is unresolved. The CDR3 loop spans 13 amino acids. The V gene lost 3 bases and the J gene lost 8 bases, with 13 bases spanning the gap. Germline V gene data show CDR1 as KGHSH and CDR2 as LQKENI. As DNA, the CDR3 is TGTGCCAGCTCACCTACGAGGGAGGTCGAAGCTTTCTTT. Its translation is CASSPTREVEAFF.

The sample holds a few counts of this clonotype. The chain links TRBV4-3 to TRBJ1-1; D not resolved. CDR3 length equals 15 residues. The germline gives CDR1 LGHNA, CDR2 YSLEER. With 1 base removed from V and 4 bases from J, the gap between germline ends came to 13 bases. The CDR3 spells CASSQVPGVGTEAFF. The CDR3 region has the DNA TGCGCCAGCAGCCAAGTACCCGGGGTAGGCACTGAAGCTTTCTTT.

The V gene is TRBV20-1, the J gene TRBJ2-1; D possibly corresponds to TRBD1 (5 bases). The germline gives CDR1 DFQATT, CDR2 SNEGSKA (reference sequence). The CDR3 extends over 14 amino acids. V lost 0 bases to trimming and J lost 9 bases, with 15 bases between them. The CDR3 DNA is TGCAGTGCTAGAGACGAGACAGTCATCGGTGAGCAGTTCTTC. Translating it yields CSARDETVIGEQFF.

There are a few counts of this clonotype. This chain joins TRBV6-2 or TRBV6-3 and TRBJ1-5, with D uncertain. Looked up from germline, CDR1 is MNHEY and CDR2 is SVGEGT. The length of the CDR3 is 16 residues. Trimming pared 1 base from V and 3 bases from J, leaving 13 bases between. The CDR3 protein is CASSYLPRDYNQPQHF. CDR3 sequence (DNA): TGTGCCAGCAGTTACTTACCCCGGGATTACAATCAGCCCCAGCATTTT.

This clonotype was counted a few times. The V and J genes are TRBV5-5 and TRBJ1-1; D ambiguous. Trimming removed 0 bases at V and 6 bases at J, with 9 bases between. The V gene's germline CDR1 is SGHKS and CDR2 YYEKEE (reference sequence). CDR3 length equals 13 residues. The CDR3 bases are TGTGCCAGCAGCTTGGCCCAAGTTTCTGAAGCTTTCTTT. This translates into CASSLAQVSEAFF.

The chain couples TRBV9 to TRBJ1-2; D is undetermined. Per the germline V gene, CDR1 is SGDLS and CDR2 is YYNGEE. This CDR3 is built from 14 residues. V was trimmed by 0 bases and J by 5 bases, leaving 11 bases between them. CDR3 nucleotides: TGTGCCAGCAGCGTAGGGGCACTTGGATATGGCTACACCTTC. This encodes CASSVGALGYGYTF.

This clonotype was counted many times. This chain uses TRBV5-1 with TRBJ2-6; possible D gene TRBD1, 6 bases. The CDR3 is 18 amino acids. Trimming removed 4 bases at V and 2 bases at J, with 19 bases between. The V gene's germline CDR1 is SGHRS and CDR2 YFSETQ. The chain's CDR3 is CASSVQGPGATGANVLTF. The CDR3 DNA follows: TGCGCCAGCAGCGTACAGGGTCCCGGGGCCACTGGGGCCAACGTCCTGACTTTC.

This clonotype was recorded a few times. The rearrangement uses TRBV24-1 and TRBJ2-1; perhaps TRBD2 as D (6 bases). Germline CDR1 is KGHDR and CDR2 is SFDVKD. The germline V and J ends were trimmed by 4 bases and 3 bases, with 24 bases remaining between them. The CDR3 consists of 19 residues. Here the CDR3 DNA reads TGTGCCACCAGTGACCATGCGGCCGGACTATCGCAAGTCTACAATGAGCAGTTCTTC. Protein: CATSDHAAGLSQVYNEQFF.

This clonotype showed up many times. The rearrangement uses TRBV7-2 and TRBJ2-5, with TRBD1 matching over 9 bases. V dropped 1 base and J dropped 4; count of bases not matched to a gene: 13. CDR3 length: 18 amino acids. Germline V gene sequence: CDR1 SGHTA, CDR2 FQGNSA. CDR3 region: CASSLGPGQGFNGETQYF. CDR3 DNA sequence: TGTGCCAGCAGCTTAGGGCCGGGACAGGGTTTCAATGGAGAGACCCAGTACTTC.

This clonotype was detected many times. The chain combines TRBV9 with TRBJ1-4; no reliable D call. The V end was cut by 4 bases, the J end by 0 bases, with 10 bases between. This CDR3 is 15 amino acids long. CDR1 SGDLS and CDR2 YYNGEE come from the germline V gene. Here the CDR3 reads CASSPSVATNEKLFF. CDR3 nucleotides: TGTGCCAGCAGCCCCTCAGTTGCAACTAATGAAAAACTGTTTTTT. The whole variable domain, remainder taken from reference TRBV9 and TRBJ1-4, is DSGVTQTPKHLITATGQRVTLRCSPRSGDLSVYWYQQSLDQGLQFLIQYYNGEERAKGNILERFSAQQFPDLHSELNLSSLELGDSALYFCASSPSVATNEKLFFGSGTQLSVL.